This passage covers 12 T cell receptor beta chains from one sample sequenced in a study of shared clonotypes between healthy human individuals. TCRdb keeps only in-frame clones here, not all; method: immunoSEQ multiplex PCR. The sample holds over 2 million clones, 85% to 95% seen once. The sequenced sample was naive CD4+ T cells sorted from blood. Subset: CD45RA+ positively selected. The receptors stem from a man aged 18 to 30 in good health.

J is TRBJ2-2 and V is TRBV10-3, with no clear D. Trimming removed 3 bases from V and 2 bases from J, with 7 bases in between. Germline loops: CDR1 ENHRY, CDR2 SYGVKD. The CDR3 loop spans 14 amino acids. CDR3 residues: CAISEMVNTGELFF. The CDR3 DNA is TGTGCCATCAGTGAAATGGTCAACACCGGGGAGCTGTTTTTT.

The CDR3 nucleotides read TGTGCCAGCAGCGCCAGGACTAGCGGGAGGACGACAGATACGCAGTATTTT. This encodes CASSARTSGRTTDTQYF. This chain links TRBV7-6 with TRBJ2-3, with 14 bases lining up with TRBD2. V trimming: 5 bases; J trimming: 3 bases; junction bases outside the gene matches: 7. The germline gives CDR1 SGHVS, CDR2 FNYEAQ. The CDR3 spans 17 residues.

CDR3 nucleotide sequence: TGTGCCAGCAGTTACCCCCAGGGGTCCACTGAAGCTTTCTTT. Translation gives CASSYPQGSTEAFF. This chain links TRBV7-2 with TRBJ1-1; D is possibly TRBD1 (6 bases). This CDR3 contains 14 residues. The germline V gene encodes CDR1 SGHTA and CDR2 FQGNSA. Deletions cut 6 bases from V and 4 bases from J, with 15 bases between.

The DNA of the CDR3 is TGTGCCAGCAGACCGACGGGGGGGAGCTCCTACGAGCAGTACTTC. This codes for CASRPTGGSSYEQYF. The genes are TRBV6-6 and TRBJ2-7, with 8 bases that match TRBD2. V gave up 6 bases and J gave up 0 bases; unmatched junction bases: 7. CDR1 is MNHNY and CDR2 is SVGAGI in the germline V gene (reference sequence). This CDR3 is built from 15 residues.

This clone was picked up one time. DNA of the CDR3: TGTGCCAGCAGCTTAGCGACAGGGATCTCAGAAGAGACCCAGTACTTC. Translation gives CASSLATGISEETQYF. This chain uses TRBV11-2 with TRBJ2-5; the match to TRBD1 covers 7 bases. The CDR3 is 16 amino acids. Germline values: CDR1 SGHAT, CDR2 FQNNGV. The trim removed 1 base at V and 3 bases at J, leaving 8 bases unmatched.

CDR3 loop: CASSLGRGQAYEQYF. For the CDR3, the DNA is TGTGCCAGCAGCTTAGGTCGTGGACAAGCATACGAGCAGTACTTC. This sequence joins TRBV7-3 and TRBJ2-7, with D perhaps TRBD1 (5 bases). CDR1 and CDR2 (germline): SGHTA, FQGTGA. V dropped 2 bases and J dropped 4 bases, with 15 bases sitting between them. The CDR3 length is 15 residues.

This chain connects TRBV10-3 to TRBJ2-7; possible D gene TRBD1, 6 bases. CDR3 size: 16 residues. V lost 4 bases and J 0 bases, leaving 16 bases between the germline ends. The germline V gene encodes CDR1 ENHRY and CDR2 SYGVKD. CDR3 DNA: TGTGCCATCAGTGGGACCGGGACATTGAGCTCCTACGAGCAGTACTTC. Its protein is CAISGTGTLSSYEQYF.

CDR3 coding DNA: TGTGCCAGCAGCTTAGTTCCCGGCCGGGAAGCTTTCTTT. It is translated as CASSLVPGREAFF. The genes are TRBV7-9 and TRBJ1-1, with unresolved D. V gave up 1 base and J gave up 8 bases, with 11 bases separating them. Germline CDR1 and CDR2: SEHNR and FQNEAQ (reference sequence). This CDR3 contains 13 residues.

The chain couples TRBV6-1 to TRBJ1-4; the D gene is possibly TRBD1 (5 bases). The CDR3 totals 18 residues. Trimming left V 4 bases short and J 0 bases short, with 18 bases between. The V gene's germline CDR1 is MNHNS and CDR2 SASEGT. DNA of the CDR3: TGTGCCAGCAGTGCGGGACGGCCTTCGACTGCAACTAATGAAAAACTGTTTTTT. Protein: CASSAGRPSTATNEKLFF.

The gene calls are TRBV5-5 and TRBJ1-2; perhaps TRBD1 as D (5 bases). V was trimmed by 3 bases and J by 4 bases, leaving 13 bases between them. The CDR3 spans 14 residues. CDR1 is SGHKS, CDR2 YYEKEE, per germline (reference sequence). The CDR3: CASSSMGEIYGYTF. The CDR3 region has the DNA TGTGCCAGCAGCTCTATGGGGGAGATCTATGGCTACACCTTC.

This clone has a single count. V gene TRBV11-2 combines with J gene TRBJ1-1, with 9 bases matching TRBD1. V dropped 5 bases and J dropped 4; count of bases not matched to a gene: 8. This CDR3 is 15 amino acids long. Germline V gives CDR1 SGHAT, CDR2 FQNNGV. CDR3 region: CASSVQGQGGTEAFF. The CDR3 nucleotides read TGTGCCAGCAGCGTCCAGGGACAGGGAGGCACTGAAGCTTTCTTT.

This chain links TRBV6-6 with TRBJ2-7; D may be TRBD2 (5 bases). The V end lost 8 bases, the J end lost 5 bases, and 13 bases lay between the germline ends. Germline V CDR1 and CDR2: MNHNY, SVGAGI (reference sequence). The CDR3 has 12 residues. Written as DNA, the CDR3 is TGTGCCAGCTCGGGGAAAGAGAACGAGCAGTACTTC. This gives the protein CASSGKENEQYF.